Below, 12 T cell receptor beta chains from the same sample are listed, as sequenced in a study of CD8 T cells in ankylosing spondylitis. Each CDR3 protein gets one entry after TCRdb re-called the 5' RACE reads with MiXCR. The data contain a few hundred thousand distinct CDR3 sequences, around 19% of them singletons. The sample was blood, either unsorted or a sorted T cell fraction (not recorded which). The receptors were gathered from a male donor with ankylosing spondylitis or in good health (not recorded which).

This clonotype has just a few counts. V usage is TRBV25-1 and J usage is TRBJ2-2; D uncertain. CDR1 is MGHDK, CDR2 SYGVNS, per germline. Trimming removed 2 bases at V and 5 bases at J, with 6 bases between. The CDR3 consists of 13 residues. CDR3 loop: CASSERATGELFF. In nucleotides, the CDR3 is TGTGCCAGCAGTGAAAGGGCTACCGGGGAGCTGTTTTTT.

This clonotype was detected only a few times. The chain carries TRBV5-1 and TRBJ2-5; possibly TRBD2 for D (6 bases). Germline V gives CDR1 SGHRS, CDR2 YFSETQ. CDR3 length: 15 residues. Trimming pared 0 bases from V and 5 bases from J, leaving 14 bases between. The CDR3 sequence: CASSLAGGYMETQYF. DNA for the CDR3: TGCGCCAGCAGCTTGGCCGGAGGGTATATGGAGACCCAGTACTTC.

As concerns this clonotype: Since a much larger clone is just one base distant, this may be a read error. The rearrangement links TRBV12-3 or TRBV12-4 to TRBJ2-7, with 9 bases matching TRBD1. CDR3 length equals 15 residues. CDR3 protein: CASSLYVGQGYVQYV. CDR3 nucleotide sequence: TGTGCCAGCAGTTTATATGTGGGACAGGGCTACGTGCAGTACGTC.

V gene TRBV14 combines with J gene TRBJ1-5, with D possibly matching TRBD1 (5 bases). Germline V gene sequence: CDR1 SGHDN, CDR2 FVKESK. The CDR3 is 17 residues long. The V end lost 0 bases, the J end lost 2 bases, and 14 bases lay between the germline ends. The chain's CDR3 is CASSQDSREVGNQPQHF. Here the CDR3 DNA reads TGTGCCAGCAGCCAAGATAGCAGGGAGGTGGGCAATCAGCCCCAGCATTTT.

This CDR3 reads CATSRQGAGGEKLFF. CDR3 DNA sequence: TGTGCCACCAGCAGGCAGGGGGCTGGGGGTGAAAAACTGTTTTTT. The gene calls are TRBV15 and TRBJ1-4, with 8 nucleotides matching TRBD1. V gave up 3 bases and J gave up 7 bases; unmatched junction bases: 7. Germline V gene data show CDR1 as LNHNV and CDR2 as YYDKDF (reference sequence). The CDR3 spans 15 residues.

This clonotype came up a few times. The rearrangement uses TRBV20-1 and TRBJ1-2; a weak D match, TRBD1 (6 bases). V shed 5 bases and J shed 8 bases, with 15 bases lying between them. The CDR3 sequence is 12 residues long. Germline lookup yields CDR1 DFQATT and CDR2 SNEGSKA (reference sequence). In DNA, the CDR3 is TGCAGTGCTCTCGACAGGCCTAGGGGCTACACCTTC. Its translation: CSALDRPRGYTF.

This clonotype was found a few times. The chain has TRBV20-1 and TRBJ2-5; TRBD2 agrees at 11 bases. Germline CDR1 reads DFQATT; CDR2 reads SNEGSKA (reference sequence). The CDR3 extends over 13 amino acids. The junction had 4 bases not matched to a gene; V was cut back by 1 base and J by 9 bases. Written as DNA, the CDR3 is TGCAGTGCTAGAGCTAGCGGGAGGAGCGCCCAGTACTTC. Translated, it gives CSARASGRSAQYF.

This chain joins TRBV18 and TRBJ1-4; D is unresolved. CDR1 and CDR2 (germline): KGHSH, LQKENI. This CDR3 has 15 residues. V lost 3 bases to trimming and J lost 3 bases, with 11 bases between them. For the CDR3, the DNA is TGTGCCAGCTCACCCGAGGGTTTGGCTAATGAAAAACTGTTTTTT. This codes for CASSPEGLANEKLFF.

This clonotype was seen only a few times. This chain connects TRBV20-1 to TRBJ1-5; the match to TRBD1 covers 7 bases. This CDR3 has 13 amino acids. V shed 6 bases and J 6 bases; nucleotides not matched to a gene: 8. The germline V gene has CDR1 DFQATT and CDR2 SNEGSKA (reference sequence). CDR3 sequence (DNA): TGCAGTGCCACAAGACAGGGAGGTCAGCCCCAGCATTTT. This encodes CSATRQGGQPQHF.

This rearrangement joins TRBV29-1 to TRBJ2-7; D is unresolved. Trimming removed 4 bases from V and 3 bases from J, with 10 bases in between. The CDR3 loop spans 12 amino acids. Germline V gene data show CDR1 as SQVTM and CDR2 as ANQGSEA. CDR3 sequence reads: CSVVGESYEQYV. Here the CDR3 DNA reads TGCAGCGTTGTTGGAGAGAGCTACGAGCAGTACGTC.

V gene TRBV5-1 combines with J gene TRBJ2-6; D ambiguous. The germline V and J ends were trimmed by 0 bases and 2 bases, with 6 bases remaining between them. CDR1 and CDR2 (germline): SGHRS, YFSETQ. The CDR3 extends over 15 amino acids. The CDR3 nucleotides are TGCGCCAGCAGCTTGGTTACGGCTGGGGCCAACGTCCTGACTTTC. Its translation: CASSLVTAGANVLTF.

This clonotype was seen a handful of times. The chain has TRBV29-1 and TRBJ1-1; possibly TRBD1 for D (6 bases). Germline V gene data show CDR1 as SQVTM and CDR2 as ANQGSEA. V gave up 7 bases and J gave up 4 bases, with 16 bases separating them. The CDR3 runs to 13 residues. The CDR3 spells CSADSRGGTEAFF. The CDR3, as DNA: TGCAGCGCCGATTCCAGGGGAGGCACTGAAGCTTTCTTT.